This record looks at one T cell receptor (beta chain) sequence and its context. The authors drew around 11 milliliters of peripheral blood from each donor. This entry comes from a study of blood T cells in healthy people across ages. Using a J-beta primer mix together with a sample-barcoded 5' primer, a second PCR was run for roughly 6 to 12 cycles. Every individual sample yielded 2.5 million or more paired-end reads (each containing CDR3). A single record per CDR3 protein comes from TCRdb applying MiXCR to the 5' RACE reads. Counted here are 1.5 million to 2 million distinct CDR3 sequences, about 50% occurring once; the ten biggest clones make up roughly 2%. This TCR derives from a woman aged 40 to 50 in good health. The sequenced material came from blood.

In DNA form, the CDR3 reads TGTGCCAGCAGTTTTTTAGGGAGGACAAAGGCCGGCACAGATACGCAGTATTTT. Its protein product is CASSFLGRTKAGTDTQYF. This chain connects TRBV12-3 or TRBV12-4 to TRBJ2-3; perhaps TRBD2 as D (6 bases). Trimming left V 3 bases short and J 1 base short, with 20 bases between. CDR3 size: 18 residues.